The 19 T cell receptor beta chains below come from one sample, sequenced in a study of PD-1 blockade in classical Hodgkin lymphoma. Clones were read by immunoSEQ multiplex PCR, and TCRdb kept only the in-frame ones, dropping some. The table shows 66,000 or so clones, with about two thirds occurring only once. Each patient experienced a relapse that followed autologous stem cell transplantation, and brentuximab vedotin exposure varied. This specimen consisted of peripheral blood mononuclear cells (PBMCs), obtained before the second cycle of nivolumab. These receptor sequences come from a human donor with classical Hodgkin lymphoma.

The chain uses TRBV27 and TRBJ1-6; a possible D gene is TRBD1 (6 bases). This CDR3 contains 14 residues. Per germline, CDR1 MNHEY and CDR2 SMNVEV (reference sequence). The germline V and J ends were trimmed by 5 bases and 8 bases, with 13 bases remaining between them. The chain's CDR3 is CASSPRGWDSPLHF. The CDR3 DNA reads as TGTGCCAGCAGTCCCAGGGGTTGGGATTCACCCCTCCACTTT.

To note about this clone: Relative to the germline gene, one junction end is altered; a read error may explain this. The CDR3 DNA is TGTGCTAGCAGCTTTTCCGAGAACACTGAAGCTTTCTTT. Translating gives CASSFSENTEAFF. The rearrangement links TRBV7-7 to TRBJ1-1; the D is unclear. The CDR3 loop spans 13 amino acids. Germline V lookup: CDR1 SSHAT, CDR2 FNYEAQ (reference sequence).

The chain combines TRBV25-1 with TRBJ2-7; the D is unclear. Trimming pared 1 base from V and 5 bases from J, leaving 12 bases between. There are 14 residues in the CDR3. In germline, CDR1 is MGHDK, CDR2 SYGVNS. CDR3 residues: CASSEWGDKNEQYF. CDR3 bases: TGTGCCAGCAGTGAATGGGGTGACAAGAACGAGCAGTACTTC.

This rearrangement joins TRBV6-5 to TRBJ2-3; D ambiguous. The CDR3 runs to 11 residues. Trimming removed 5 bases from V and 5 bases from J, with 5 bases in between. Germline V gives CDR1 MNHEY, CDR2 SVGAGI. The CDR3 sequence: CASSILDTQYF. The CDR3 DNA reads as TGTGCCAGCAGTATCTTAGATACGCAGTATTTT.

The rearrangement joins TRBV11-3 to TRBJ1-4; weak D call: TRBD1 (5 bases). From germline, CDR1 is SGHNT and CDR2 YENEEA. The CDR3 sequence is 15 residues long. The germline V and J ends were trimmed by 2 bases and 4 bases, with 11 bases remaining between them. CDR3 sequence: CASSLQGTGNEKLFF. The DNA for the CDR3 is TGTGCCAGCAGCTTACAGGGAACGGGTAATGAAAAACTGTTTTTT.

CDR3 region: CASSFGVNTGELFF. In DNA, the CDR3 is TGTGCCAGCAGCTTCGGCGTGAACACCGGGGAGCTGTTTTTT. The chain recombines TRBV7-3 with TRBJ2-2; no reliable D call. Trimming pared 3 bases from V and 1 base from J, leaving 6 bases between. Germline CDR1 is SGHTA and CDR2 is FQGTGA. CDR3 length: 14 amino acids. Filled out from reference TRBV7-3 and TRBJ2-2, the complete variable domain reads GAGVSQTPSNKVTEKGKYVELRCDPISGHTALYWYRQSLGQGPEFLIYFQGTGAADDSGLPNDRFFAVRPEGSVSTLKIQRTERGDSAVYLCASSFGVNTGELFFGEGSRLTVL.

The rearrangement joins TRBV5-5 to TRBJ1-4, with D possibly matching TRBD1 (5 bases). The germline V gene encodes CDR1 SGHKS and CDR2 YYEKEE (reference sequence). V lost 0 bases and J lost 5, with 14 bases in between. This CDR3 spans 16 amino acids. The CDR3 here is CASSLVAGGGNEKLFF. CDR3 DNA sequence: TGTGCCAGCAGCTTGGTGGCGGGCGGGGGGAATGAAAAACTGTTTTTT.

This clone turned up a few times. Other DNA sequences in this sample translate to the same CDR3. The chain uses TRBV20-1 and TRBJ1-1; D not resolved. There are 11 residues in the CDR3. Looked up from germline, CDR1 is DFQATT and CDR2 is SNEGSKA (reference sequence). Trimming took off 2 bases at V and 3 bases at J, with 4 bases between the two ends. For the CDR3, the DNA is TGCAGTGCTAGAAGGGACACTGAAGCTTTCTTT. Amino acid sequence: CSARRDTEAFF.

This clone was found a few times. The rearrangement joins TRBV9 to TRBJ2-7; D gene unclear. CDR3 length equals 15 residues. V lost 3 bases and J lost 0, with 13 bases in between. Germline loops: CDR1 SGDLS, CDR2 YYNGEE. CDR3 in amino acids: CASSAYDGSSYEQYF. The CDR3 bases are TGTGCCAGCAGCGCTTACGACGGGTCCTCCTACGAGCAGTACTTC.

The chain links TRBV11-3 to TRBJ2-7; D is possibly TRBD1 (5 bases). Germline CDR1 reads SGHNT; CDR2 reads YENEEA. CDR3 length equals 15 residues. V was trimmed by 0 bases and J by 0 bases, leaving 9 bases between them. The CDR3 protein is CASSLEQDSSYEQYF. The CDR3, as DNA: TGTGCCAGCAGCTTAGAACAGGATTCCTCCTACGAGCAGTACTTC.

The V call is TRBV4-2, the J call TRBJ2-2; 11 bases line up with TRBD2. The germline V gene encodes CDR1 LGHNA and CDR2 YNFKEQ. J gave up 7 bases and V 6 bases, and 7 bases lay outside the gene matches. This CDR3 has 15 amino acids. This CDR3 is CASRGSGGEVGELFF. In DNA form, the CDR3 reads TGTGCCAGCAGAGGTAGCGGGGGGGAAGTCGGGGAGCTGTTTTTT.

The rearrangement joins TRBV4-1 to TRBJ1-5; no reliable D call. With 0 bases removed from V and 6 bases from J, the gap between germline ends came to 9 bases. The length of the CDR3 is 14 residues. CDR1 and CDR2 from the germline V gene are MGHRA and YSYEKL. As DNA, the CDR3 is TGCGCCAGCAGCCAAGACCCGGGGTCTCAGCCCCAGCATTTT. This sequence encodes CASSQDPGSQPQHF.

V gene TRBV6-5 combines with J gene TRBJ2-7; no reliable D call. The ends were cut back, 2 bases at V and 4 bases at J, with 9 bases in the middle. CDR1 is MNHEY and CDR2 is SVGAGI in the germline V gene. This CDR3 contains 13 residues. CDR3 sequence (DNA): TGTGCCAGCAGTTACGGGTGGGGTTACGAGCAGTACTTC. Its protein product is CASSYGWGYEQYF.

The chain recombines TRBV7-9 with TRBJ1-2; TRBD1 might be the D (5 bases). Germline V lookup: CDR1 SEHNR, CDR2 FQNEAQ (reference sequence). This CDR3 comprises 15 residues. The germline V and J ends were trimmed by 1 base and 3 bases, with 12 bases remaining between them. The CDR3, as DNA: TGTGCCAGCAGCTTAGTTATCGGGACGGACTATGGCTACACCTTC. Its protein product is CASSLVIGTDYGYTF.

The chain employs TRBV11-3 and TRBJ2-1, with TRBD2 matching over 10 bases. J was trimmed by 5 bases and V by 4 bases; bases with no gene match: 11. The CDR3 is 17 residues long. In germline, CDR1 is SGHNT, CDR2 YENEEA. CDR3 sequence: CASSWCVSGGVNNEQFF. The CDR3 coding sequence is TGTGCCAGCAGCTGGTGCGTAAGCGGGGGGGTCAACAATGAGCAGTTCTTC.

CDR3 nucleotide sequence: TGTGCCAGCAGTGACGCCCCCGGACGAAATCAGCCCCAGCATTTT. Protein: CASSDAPGRNQPQHF. This sequence joins TRBV2 and TRBJ1-5; D not certain. CDR3 length: 15 residues. Germline CDR1 reads SNHLY; CDR2 reads FYNNEI. With 3 bases removed from V and 4 bases from J, the gap between germline ends came to 13 bases.

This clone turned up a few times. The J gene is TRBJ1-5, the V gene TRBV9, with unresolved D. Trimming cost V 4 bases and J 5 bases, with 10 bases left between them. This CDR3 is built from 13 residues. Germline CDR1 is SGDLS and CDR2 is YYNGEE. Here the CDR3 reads CASSLGLDQPQHF. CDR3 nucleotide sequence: TGTGCCAGCAGCCTGGGTCTCGATCAGCCCCAGCATTTT.

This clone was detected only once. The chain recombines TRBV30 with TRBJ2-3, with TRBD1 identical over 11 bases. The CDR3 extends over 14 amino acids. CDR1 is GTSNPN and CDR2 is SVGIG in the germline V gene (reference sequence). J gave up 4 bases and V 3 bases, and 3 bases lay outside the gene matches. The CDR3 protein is CAWSRTGGADTQYF. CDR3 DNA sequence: TGTGCCTGGAGCCGGACAGGGGGCGCAGATACGCAGTATTTT.

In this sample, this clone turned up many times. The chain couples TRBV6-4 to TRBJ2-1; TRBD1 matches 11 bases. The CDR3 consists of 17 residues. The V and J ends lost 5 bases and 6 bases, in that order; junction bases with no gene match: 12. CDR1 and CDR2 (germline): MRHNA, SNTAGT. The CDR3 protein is CASSPRSLDRGRNEQFF. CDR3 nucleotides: TGTGCCAGCAGTCCACGGTCCCTGGACAGGGGGCGCAATGAGCAGTTCTTC.